These 17 T cell receptor beta chains were sequenced from one sample in a study of blood T cell repertoires in COVID-19. The assay was immunoSEQ multiplex PCR, and TCRdb's table has in-frame clones only and misses some. Of around 150,000 clones listed, more than 75% are singletons. Sequences were obtained from peripheral blood. These receptors all come from a man between 60 and 75 years old with acute or convalescent COVID-19.

This clone was detected once. V and J are TRBV5-8 and TRBJ1-3; TRBD1 is a possible D gene (5 bases). The CDR3 totals 15 residues. V lost 0 bases, J lost 10 bases, and 17 bases lay in between. Germline loops: CDR1 SGHTS, CDR2 YDEGEE. The DNA of the CDR3 is TGTGCCAGCAGCTTGGAGTTCGCGGCCCGGGGGACCATATATTTT. Translated: CASSLEFAARGTIYF.

The sample holds a few counts of this clone. The CDR3 loop reads CASSRGQANTEAFF. In nucleotides, the CDR3 is TGTGCCAGCAGCAGGGGACAGGCGAACACTGAAGCTTTCTTT. The V and J genes are TRBV7-2 and TRBJ1-1, with 8 bases aligning to TRBD1. This CDR3 contains 14 residues. CDR1 SGHTA and CDR2 FQGNSA come from the germline V gene. V shed 5 bases and J 1 base; nucleotides not matched to a gene: 3.

In nucleotides, the CDR3 is TGTGCCAGCAGCAAACCCCAGACAGGGTACTGGGAGCAGTACTTC. Protein product: CASSKPQTGYWEQYF. The chain links TRBV21-1 to TRBJ2-7; the D call of TRBD1 is as the table states it, not checked on the DNA. TRBV21-1 is termed a pseudogene. The CDR3 loop spans 15 amino acids.

The CDR3 is CASSLDSSYEQYF. CDR3 bases: TGTGCCAGCAGCTTAGACAGCTCCTACGAGCAGTACTTC. The chain has TRBV7-2 and TRBJ2-7, with D unclear. The CDR3 spans 13 residues. V lost 1 base and J 0 bases, leaving 4 bases between the germline ends. Looked up from germline, CDR1 is SGHTA and CDR2 is FQGNSA.

CDR3 in DNA: TGTGCCAGCAGCCACTTGGGGCGGCAGAGCGAGAATGAGCAGTTCTTC. This codes for CASSHLGRQSENEQFF. The rearrangement joins TRBV14 to TRBJ2-1; a possible D gene is TRBD1 (5 bases). The CDR3 runs 16 residues. Trimming shortened V by 3 bases and J by 7 bases, and 19 bases separated the two germline ends. The germline CDR1 and CDR2 sequences are SGHDN and FVKESK.

A few counts support this clone. Within the sample, other DNA sequences also encode this same CDR3. This chain joins TRBV5-1 and TRBJ1-2; 8 positions match TRBD1. CDR1 and CDR2 (germline): SGHRS, YFSETQ. This CDR3 contains 14 residues. V shed 3 bases, J shed 4 bases, and the junction held 5 bases outside the gene matches. CDR3 sequence: CASSSGGATYGYTF. The CDR3, as DNA: TGCGCCAGCAGCTCAGGGGGCGCAACCTATGGCTACACCTTC.

The V call is TRBV5-5, the J call TRBJ1-1; D perhaps matches TRBD1 (5 bases). The CDR3 contains 13 residues. Germline V gene sequence: CDR1 SGHKS, CDR2 YYEKEE (reference sequence). V was cut by 4 bases and J by 5 bases, with 12 bases left in between. In DNA, the CDR3 is TGTGCCAGCAGCCTGGAGGGGTGGACTGAAGCTTTCTTT. This codes for CASSLEGWTEAFF.

The chain couples TRBV28 to TRBJ2-1, with a weak D call TRBD2 (6 bases). Germline-derived CDR1 and CDR2 are MDHEN and SYDVKM. The CDR3 is made up of 15 amino acids. V was pared by 1 base and J by 2 bases, with 9 bases between. CDR3 in amino acids: CASSLFGGTYNEQFF. The CDR3 coding sequence is TGTGCCAGCAGTTTATTCGGGGGTACCTACAATGAGCAGTTCTTC.

V and J are TRBV10-1 and TRBJ2-2, with D maybe TRBD1 (6 bases). This CDR3 has 13 residues. Deletions cut 6 bases from V and 5 bases from J, with 10 bases between. From germline, CDR1 is WNHNN and CDR2 SYGVQD (reference sequence). This CDR3 reads CASSHGQTGELFF. CDR3 nucleotides: TGCGCCAGCAGCCATGGACAGACCGGGGAGCTGTTTTTT.

The V and J genes are TRBV6-5 and TRBJ1-2; a weak D match, TRBD1 (5 bases). The V gene lost 7 bases and the J gene lost 6 bases, with 18 bases spanning the gap. This CDR3 spans 14 amino acids. CDR1 is MNHEY and CDR2 is SVGAGI in the germline V gene. The CDR3: CASTKGQALDGYTF. The CDR3, as DNA: TGTGCCAGCACTAAGGGGCAGGCGTTGGATGGCTACACCTTC.

V is TRBV11-3 and J is TRBJ2-1; no definite D call. Germline-derived CDR1 and CDR2 are SGHNT and YENEEA. The CDR3 sequence is 13 residues long. V was trimmed by 5 bases and J by 9 bases, leaving 14 bases between them. The CDR3 spells CASSPPTGGEQFF. The CDR3 coding sequence is TGTGCCAGCAGCCCCCCAACCGGCGGTGAGCAGTTCTTC.

In this sample, this clone turned up many times. This chain's CDR3 is CASSPGITYEQYF. In DNA, the CDR3 is TGTGCCAGCAGTCCCGGGATAACCTACGAGCAGTACTTC. The chain joins TRBV7-9 to TRBJ2-7, with D maybe TRBD2 (5 bases). The germline gives CDR1 SEHNR, CDR2 FQNEAQ (reference sequence). This CDR3 has 13 residues. V gave up 6 bases and J gave up 2 bases, with 11 bases separating them.

This clone was found a few times. J is TRBJ2-3 and V is TRBV11-3, with TRBD2 matching 7 bases. The CDR3 totals 16 residues. Germline V lookup: CDR1 SGHNT, CDR2 YENEEA. The J segment lost 4 bases and the V segment lost 5 bases, leaving 12 bases of the junction unmatched. CDR3 DNA sequence: TGTGCCAGCAGCCGAGATCCGGGGGAGGGCCCAGATACGCAGTATTTT. Translating gives CASSRDPGEGPDTQYF.

The chain recombines TRBV18 with TRBJ2-5; D ambiguous. Looked up from germline, CDR1 is KGHSH and CDR2 is LQKENI. The CDR3 runs 14 residues. Trimming pared 2 bases from V and 3 bases from J, leaving 10 bases between. DNA of the CDR3: TGTGCCAGCTCACCAAATACTAAAGAAGAGACCCAGTACTTC. This translates into CASSPNTKEETQYF.

J is TRBJ2-1 and V is TRBV5-4, with TRBD2 matching over 10 bases. The germline gives CDR1 SGHNT, CDR2 YYREEE (reference sequence). With V trimmed by 4 bases and J by 3 bases, 7 bases remained unmatched. CDR3 length: 16 amino acids. For the CDR3, the DNA is TGTGCCAGCAGCAATCCCACTAGCGGGGTCTACAATGAGCAGTTCTTC. Protein product: CASSNPTSGVYNEQFF.

The chain carries TRBV5-1 and TRBJ1-6; 8 nucleotides agree with TRBD1. This CDR3 has 16 residues. CDR1 SGHRS and CDR2 YFSETQ come from the germline V gene. Losses at the gene ends were 0 bases for V and 9 bases for J; bases not matched to a gene: 8. Written as DNA, the CDR3 is TGCGCCAGCAGCTTGGTCGGACAGGGCTTTGGTTCACCCCTCCACTTT. Its protein is CASSLVGQGFGSPLHF.

The V gene is TRBV2, the J gene TRBJ1-5; D perhaps matches TRBD1 (5 bases). The V gene's germline CDR1 is SNHLY and CDR2 FYNNEI. This CDR3 region has 14 residues. The germline V and J ends were trimmed by 5 bases and 0 bases, with 8 bases remaining between them. CDR3 coding DNA: TGTGCCAGCAGTCTGGACATTAGCAATCAGCCCCAGCATTTT. Protein product: CASSLDISNQPQHF. The variable domain in full, with the rest retrieved from reference TRBV2 and TRBJ1-5, is EPEVTQTPSHQVTQMGQEVILRCVPISNHLYFYWYRQILGQKVEFLVSFYNNEISEKSEIFDDQFSVERPDGSNFTLKIRSTKLEDSAMYFCASSLDISNQPQHFGDGTRLSIL.